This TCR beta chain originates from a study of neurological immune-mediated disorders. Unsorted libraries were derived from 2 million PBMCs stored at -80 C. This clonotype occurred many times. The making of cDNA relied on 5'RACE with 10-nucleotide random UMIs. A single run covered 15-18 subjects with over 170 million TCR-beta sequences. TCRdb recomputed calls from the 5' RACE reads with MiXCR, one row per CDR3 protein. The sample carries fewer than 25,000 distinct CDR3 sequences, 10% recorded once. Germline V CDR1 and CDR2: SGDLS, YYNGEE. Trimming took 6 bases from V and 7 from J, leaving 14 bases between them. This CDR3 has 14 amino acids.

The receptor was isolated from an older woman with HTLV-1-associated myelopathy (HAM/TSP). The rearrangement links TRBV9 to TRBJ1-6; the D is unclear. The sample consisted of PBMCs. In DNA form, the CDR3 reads TGTGCCAGCACCTCAGACCGGGAGAATTCACCCCTCCACTTT. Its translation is CASTSDRENSPLHF.